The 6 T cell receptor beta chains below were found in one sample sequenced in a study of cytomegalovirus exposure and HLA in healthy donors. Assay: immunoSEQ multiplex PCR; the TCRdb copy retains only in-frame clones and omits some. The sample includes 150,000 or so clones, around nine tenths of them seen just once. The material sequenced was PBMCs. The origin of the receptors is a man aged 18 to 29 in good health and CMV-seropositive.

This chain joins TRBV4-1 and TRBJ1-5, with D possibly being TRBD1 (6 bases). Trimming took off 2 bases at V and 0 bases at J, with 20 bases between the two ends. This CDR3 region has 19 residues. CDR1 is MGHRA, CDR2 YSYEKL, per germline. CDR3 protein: CASSQSVGAGGYSNQPQHF. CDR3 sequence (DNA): TGCGCCAGCAGCCAATCGGTGGGGGCAGGAGGTTATAGCAATCAGCCCCAGCATTTT.

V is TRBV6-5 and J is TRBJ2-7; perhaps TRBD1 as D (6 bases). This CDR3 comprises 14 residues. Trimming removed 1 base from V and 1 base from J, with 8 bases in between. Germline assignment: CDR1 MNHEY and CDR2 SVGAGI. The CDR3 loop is CASSYFQGSYEQYF. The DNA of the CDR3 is TGTGCCAGCAGTTACTTTCAGGGGTCCTACGAGCAGTACTTC.

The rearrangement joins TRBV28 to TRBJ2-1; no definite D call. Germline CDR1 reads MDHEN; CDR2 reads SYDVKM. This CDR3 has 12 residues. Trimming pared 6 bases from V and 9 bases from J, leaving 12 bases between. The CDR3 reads CASSLSTSEQFF. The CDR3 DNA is TGTGCCAGCAGCCTTAGTACTTCTGAGCAGTTCTTC.

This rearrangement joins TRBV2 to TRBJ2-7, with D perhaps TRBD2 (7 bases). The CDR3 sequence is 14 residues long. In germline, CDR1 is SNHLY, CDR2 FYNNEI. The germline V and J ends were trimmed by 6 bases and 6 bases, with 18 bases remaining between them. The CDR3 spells CASRIPGGRGEQYF. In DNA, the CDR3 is TGTGCCAGCAGAATACCGGGGGGCCGGGGCGAGCAGTACTTC.

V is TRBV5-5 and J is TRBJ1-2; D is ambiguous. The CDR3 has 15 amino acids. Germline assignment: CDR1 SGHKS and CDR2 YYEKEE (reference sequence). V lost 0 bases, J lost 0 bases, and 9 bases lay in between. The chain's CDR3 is CASSLEQMPNYGYTF. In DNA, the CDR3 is TGTGCCAGCAGCTTGGAACAGATGCCTAACTATGGCTACACCTTC. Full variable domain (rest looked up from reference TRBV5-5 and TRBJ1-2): DAGVTQSPTHLIKTRGQQVTLRCSPISGHKSVSWYQQVLGQGPQFIFQYYEKEERGRGNFPDRFSARQFPNYSSELNVNALLLGDSALYLCASSLEQMPNYGYTFGSGTRLTVV.

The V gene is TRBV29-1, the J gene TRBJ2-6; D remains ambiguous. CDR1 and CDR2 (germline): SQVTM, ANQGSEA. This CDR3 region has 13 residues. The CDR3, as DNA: TGCAGTGCCCTGGCCTCTGGGGCCAACGTCCTGACTTTC. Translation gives CSALASGANVLTF.